The T cell receptor beta chain described here comes from a study of blood T cell repertoires in COVID-19. Study background: There were acute and convalescent COVID-19 samples, and they came from the United States, Italy and Spain. PBMCs, B-cell-depleted T cells, or T cells provided the cDNA or gDNA that made up the material.

Original analysis: Reference gene primer amplification gave estimated nucleated cell counts. Only in-frame clones appear in the TCRdb table, and some are missing; sequencing was by immunoSEQ multiplex PCR. D and trimming come from the DNA, and the V and J calls and clone size come from that table. The sample has under 250,000 clones; around 85% are singletons. This clone was found once. This TCR was recovered from a woman aged 80 or over with acute or convalescent COVID-19. The sample taken for sequencing was peripheral blood.

The CDR3 DNA reads TGCAGCGTTCTAAGGGGCAGGGGGAACTATGGCTACACCTTC. Its protein product is CSVLRGRGNYGYTF. The chain carries TRBV29-1 and TRBJ1-2, with 7 nucleotides matching TRBD1. V dropped 5 bases and J dropped 2; count of bases not matched to a gene: 8. Germline CDR1 SQVTM, CDR2 ANQGSEA. This CDR3 comprises 14 residues.